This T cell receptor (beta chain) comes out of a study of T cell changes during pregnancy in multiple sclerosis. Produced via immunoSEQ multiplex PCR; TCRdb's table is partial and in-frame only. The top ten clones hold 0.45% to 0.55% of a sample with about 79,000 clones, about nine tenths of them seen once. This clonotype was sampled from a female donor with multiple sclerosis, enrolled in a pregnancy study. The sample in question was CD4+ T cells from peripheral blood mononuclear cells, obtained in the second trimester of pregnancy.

CDR3 coding DNA: TGTGCCAGCAGCTTTCTAGCGGGAGGGGCTCGGGAGACCCAGTACTTC. As protein: CASSFLAGGARETQYF. This chain joins TRBV9 and TRBJ2-5, with 12 bases matching TRBD2. Germline V CDR1 and CDR2: SGDLS, YYNGEE. The CDR3 spans 16 residues. J was trimmed by 5 bases and V by 4 bases; bases with no gene match: 9.